This entry concerns a single T cell receptor beta chain. These data originate in a study of control samples from healthy donors and cancer patients. The germline V gene encodes CDR1 KGHDR and CDR2 SFDVKD. V lost 2 bases to trimming and J lost 8 bases, with 11 bases between them. The CDR3 sequence is 13 residues long. Here immunoSEQ multiplex PCR was the method, and the copy in TCRdb shows in-frame clones only, minus some. This table has 210,000 or so clones, roughly nine tenths appearing once. Sequencing used blood. V usage is TRBV24-1 and J usage is TRBJ1-1, with a weak D call TRBD1 (5 bases). The receptor's source is a man younger than 40 in good health. CDR3 loop: CATSDWGRREAFF. The CDR3 DNA reads as TGTGCCACCAGTGATTGGGGGAGACGGGAAGCTTTCTTT.